The sequence of this TCR beta chain was determined in a study of blood T cell repertoires in COVID-19. Study context: Samples taken during acute and convalescent COVID-19 were collected in the United States, Italy and Spain. From T cells, B-cell-depleted T cells, or PBMCs came the material, which was cDNA or gDNA.

Repertoires were generated with immunoSEQ multiplex PCR, while TCRdb's copy carries only in-frame clones and drops some. This sample has 380,000 or so clones; roughly 88% occur once, and the top ten carry approximately 1%. The CDR3 consists of 15 residues. Germline lookup yields CDR1 SGHRS and CDR2 YFSETQ. Unmatched junction bases numbered 8, after V lost 4 bases and J lost 8 bases. Each participant's cohort was designated according to participant-reported clinical history. Sample: PBMCs or T cells enriched from blood (not recorded which). The V and J genes are TRBV5-1 and TRBJ1-6, with 8 positions matching TRBD1. This sequence was found in a woman between 25 and 40 years old with acute COVID-19. The CDR3 loop is CASSASGGNDSPLHF. The CDR3 bases are TGCGCCAGCAGCGCCTCAGGGGGCAATGATTCACCCCTCCACTTT.